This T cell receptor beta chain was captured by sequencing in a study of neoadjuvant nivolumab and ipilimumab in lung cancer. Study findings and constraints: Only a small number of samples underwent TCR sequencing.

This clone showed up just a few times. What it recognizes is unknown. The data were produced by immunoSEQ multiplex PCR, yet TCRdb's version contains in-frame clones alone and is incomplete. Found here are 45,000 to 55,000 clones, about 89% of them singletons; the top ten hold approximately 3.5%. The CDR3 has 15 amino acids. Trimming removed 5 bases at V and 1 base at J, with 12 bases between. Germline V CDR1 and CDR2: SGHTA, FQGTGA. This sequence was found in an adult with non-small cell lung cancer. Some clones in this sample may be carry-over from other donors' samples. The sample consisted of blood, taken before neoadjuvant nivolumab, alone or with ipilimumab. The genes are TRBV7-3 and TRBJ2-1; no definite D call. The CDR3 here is CASSTVPSSYNEQFF. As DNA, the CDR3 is TGTGCCAGCAGCACGGTGCCCTCGTCCTACAATGAGCAGTTCTTC.